Listed here are 3 T cell receptor beta chains from one sample, sequenced in a study of cytomegalovirus exposure and HLA in healthy donors. The PCR ran on 60 Vbeta and 13 Jbeta primers. Data came from immunoSEQ multiplex PCR; TCRdb stores just in-frame clones and leaves some out. Of some 150,000 clones in the sample, approximately 88% were seen once. Sequencing was done on a sample of PBMCs. The receptors come from a woman between 18 and 29 years old in good health and CMV-seronegative.

The V gene is TRBV7-9, the J gene TRBJ2-4; 7 bases line up with TRBD1. Losses at the gene ends were 1 base for V and 10 bases for J; bases not matched to a gene: 7. This CDR3 has 14 residues. In germline, CDR1 is SEHNR, CDR2 FQNEAQ (reference sequence). This CDR3 reads CASSLVRDSSIQYF. CDR3 nucleotide sequence: TGTGCCAGCAGCTTAGTAAGGGACAGCTCTATTCAGTACTTC.

V gene TRBV6-6 combines with J gene TRBJ2-7; 7 bases line up with TRBD2. CDR3 size: 15 residues. CDR1 and CDR2 from the germline V gene are MNHNY and SVGAGI (reference sequence). V shed 0 bases, J shed 0 bases, and the junction held 2 bases outside the gene matches. The CDR3 spells CASSYSGLPSYEQYF. The CDR3 DNA is TGTGCCAGCAGTTACTCGGGACTACCCTCCTACGAGCAGTACTTC.

The chain is built from TRBV6-1 and TRBJ1-1, with D uncertain. CDR1 MNHNS and CDR2 SASEGT come from the germline V gene. The ends were cut back, 2 bases at V and 6 bases at J, with 10 bases in the middle. This CDR3 is built from 13 residues. CDR3 sequence reads: CASSEKIPSEAFF. In DNA form, the CDR3 reads TGTGCCAGCAGTGAAAAAATCCCCTCTGAAGCTTTCTTT.